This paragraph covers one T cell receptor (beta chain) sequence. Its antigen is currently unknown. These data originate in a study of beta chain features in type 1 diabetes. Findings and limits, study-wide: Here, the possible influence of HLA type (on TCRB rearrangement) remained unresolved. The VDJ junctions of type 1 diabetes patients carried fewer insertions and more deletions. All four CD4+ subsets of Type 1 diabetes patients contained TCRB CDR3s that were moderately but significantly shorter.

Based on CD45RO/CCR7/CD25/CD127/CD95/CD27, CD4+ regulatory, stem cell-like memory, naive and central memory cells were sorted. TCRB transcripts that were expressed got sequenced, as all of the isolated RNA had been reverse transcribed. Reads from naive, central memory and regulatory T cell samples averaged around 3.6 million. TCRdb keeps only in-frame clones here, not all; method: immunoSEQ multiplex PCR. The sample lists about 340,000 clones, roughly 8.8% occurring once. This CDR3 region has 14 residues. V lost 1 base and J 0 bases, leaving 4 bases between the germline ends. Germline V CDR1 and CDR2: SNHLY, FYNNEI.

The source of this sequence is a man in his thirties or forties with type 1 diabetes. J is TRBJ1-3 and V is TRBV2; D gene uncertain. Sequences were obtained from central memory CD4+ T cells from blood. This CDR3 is CASSEVNSGNTIYF. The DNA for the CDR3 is TGTGCCAGCAGTGAAGTTAACTCTGGAAACACCATATATTTT.